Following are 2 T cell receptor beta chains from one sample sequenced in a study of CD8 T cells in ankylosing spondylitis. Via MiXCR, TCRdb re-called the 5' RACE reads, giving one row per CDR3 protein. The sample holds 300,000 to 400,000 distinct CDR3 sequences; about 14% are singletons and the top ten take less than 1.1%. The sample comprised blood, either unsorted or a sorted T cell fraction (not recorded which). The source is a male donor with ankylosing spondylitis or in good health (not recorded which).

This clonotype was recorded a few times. This CDR3 reads CASSPGPTSGGNYNEQFF. CDR3 nucleotide sequence: TGTGCCAGCAGCCCCGGGCCGACTAGCGGGGGCAACTACAATGAGCAGTTCTTC. This chain links TRBV11-1 with TRBJ2-1; 12 bases agree with TRBD2. The junction had 11 bases not matched to a gene; V was cut back by 5 bases and J by 3 bases. Per germline, CDR1 SGHAT and CDR2 FQDESV (reference sequence). The CDR3 loop spans 18 amino acids.

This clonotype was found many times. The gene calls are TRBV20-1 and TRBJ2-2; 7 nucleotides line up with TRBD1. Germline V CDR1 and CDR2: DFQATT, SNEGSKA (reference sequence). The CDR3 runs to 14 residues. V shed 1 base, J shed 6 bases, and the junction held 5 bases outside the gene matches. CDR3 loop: CSARVTGSPGELFF. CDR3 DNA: TGCAGTGCTAGAGTGACAGGGTCACCCGGGGAGCTGTTTTTT.